This entry features one TCR beta chain sequence. The antigen is not known. Regulatory T cells were sorted from blood as CD4+ CD25-high CD127-low cells. Trimming removed 0 bases from V and 3 bases from J, with 15 bases in between. The CDR3 covers 17 residues. Germline V gene sequence: CDR1 LNHNV, CDR2 YYDKDF (reference sequence). The data were obtained in a study of regulatory and conventional T cells in RAG deficiency. The study, taken as a whole, reports: Other subsets showed roughly 10-fold reductions, but Treg unique TCR beta sequences fell roughly 110-fold in these patients.

Sequenced by immunoSEQ multiplex PCR; TCRdb stores in-frame clones only, minus some. The profile shows about 7,100 clones, under 95% of them singletons. A further study also used this sample, focusing on regulatory T cells. Per that study: The PCR used 52 TRBV and 13 TRBJ primers.

The source is a human donor in good health. What was sequenced was CD127- CD25+ CD4+ Tregs sorted from blood. The rearrangement uses TRBV15 and TRBJ1-5, with D maybe TRBD1 (6 bases). CDR3 residues: CATSREGTSTYNQPQHF. The CDR3, as DNA: TGTGCCACCAGCAGAGAGGGGACATCAACCTACAATCAGCCCCAGCATTTT.